One sample yielded the 28 T cell receptor beta chains listed below, sequenced in a study of blood T cell repertoires in COVID-19. TCRdb keeps only in-frame clones here, not all; method: immunoSEQ multiplex PCR. The sample carries 70,000 or so clones, 75% to 90% recorded once. Input material: peripheral blood. The receptors stem from a man aged 40-50 years with COVID-19, enrolled during active disease.

This sequence joins TRBV6-5 and TRBJ2-7; a possible D gene is TRBD1 (6 bases). Germline values: CDR1 MNHEY, CDR2 SVGAGI. V lost 10 bases and J 1 base, leaving 11 bases between the germline ends. The CDR3 totals 12 residues. The CDR3 protein is CATTGISYEQYF. The CDR3 DNA reads TGTGCCACCACAGGGATTTCCTACGAGCAGTACTTC.

The chain has TRBV7-3 and TRBJ2-7; 8 bases agree with TRBD1. CDR1 is SGHTA, CDR2 FQGTGA, per germline. After removal of 5 bases from V and 0 bases from J, the junction contained 6 bases not matched to a gene. The CDR3 is 15 amino acids. CDR3 bases: TGTGCCAGCAGCCCACAGGGGGGCAGCTCCTACGAGCAGTACTTC. Amino acids: CASSPQGGSSYEQYF.

V gene TRBV6-5 combines with J gene TRBJ1-6; no definite D call. CDR3 length: 14 amino acids. Trimming took off 5 bases at V and 5 bases at J, with 10 bases between the two ends. The germline V gene encodes CDR1 MNHEY and CDR2 SVGAGI. CDR3 sequence (DNA): TGTGCCAGCAGTACCCGACGGGATAATTCACCCCTCCACTTT. Residues: CASSTRRDNSPLHF.

This chain connects TRBV3-1 (or the pseudogene TRBV3-2) to TRBJ2-1; D remains unclear. This CDR3 is 16 amino acids long. The germline V and J ends were trimmed by 0 bases and 6 bases, with 15 bases remaining between them. Germline CDR1 and CDR2: LGHDT and YNNKEL (reference sequence). CDR3 nucleotide sequence: TGTGCCAGCAGCCAAGAGTATGCGGTCTTGAGCAATGAGCAGTTCTTC. The encoded protein is CASSQEYAVLSNEQFF.

This clone was picked up one time. This chain uses TRBV4-1 with TRBJ1-2; the D is unclear. The CDR3 spans 13 residues. The V end was cut by 1 base, the J end by 2 bases, with 5 bases between. Germline values: CDR1 MGHRA, CDR2 YSYEKL. The CDR3 DNA is TGCGCCAGCAGCCAAGTACGGAACTATGGCTACACCTTC. Amino acid sequence: CASSQVRNYGYTF.

The V call is TRBV2, the J call TRBJ1-2, with 10 bases that match TRBD1. Germline trimming cut 8 bases from V and 6 bases from J; bases unmatched to any gene: 6. Germline-derived CDR1 and CDR2 are SNHLY and FYNNEI. There are 13 residues in the CDR3. The CDR3 loop is CASGGQGENGYTF. In nucleotides, the CDR3 is TGTGCCAGCGGAGGACAGGGGGAAAATGGCTACACCTTC.

The J gene is TRBJ1-6, the V gene TRBV3-1 (or the pseudogene TRBV3-2); maybe TRBD1 (5 bases). Trimming stripped 3 bases from V and 9 bases from J, with 9 bases between. CDR3 size: 13 residues. Germline V gene data show CDR1 as LGHDT and CDR2 as YNNKEL (reference sequence). This CDR3 reads CASSQSRASPLHF. The CDR3 DNA sequence: TGTGCCAGCAGCCAGTCCAGGGCTTCACCCCTCCACTTT.

This chain links TRBV3-1 (or the pseudogene TRBV3-2) with TRBJ2-7, with unresolved D. V gave up 0 bases and J gave up 0 bases, with 6 bases separating them. This CDR3 comprises 14 residues. Germline CDR1 LGHDT, CDR2 YNNKEL (reference sequence). CDR3 sequence: CASSQDPSSYEQYF. CDR3 in DNA: TGTGCCAGCAGCCAAGATCCCAGCTCCTACGAGCAGTACTTC.

The chain is built from TRBV28 and TRBJ1-5; D is possibly TRBD1 (5 bases). V was shortened by 3 bases and J by 6 bases, with 12 bases between the two germline ends. In germline, CDR1 is MDHEN, CDR2 SYDVKM. The CDR3 covers 14 residues. The DNA of the CDR3 is TGTGCCAGCAGTTTCAGGGCAAAGGCTCAGCCCCAGCATTTT. This translates into CASSFRAKAQPQHF.

The chain employs TRBV10-2 and TRBJ1-1; 7 bases fit TRBD1. V lost 5 bases to trimming and J lost 1 base; unmatched junction nucleotides: 7. The CDR3 contains 15 residues. Germline lookup yields CDR1 WSHSY and CDR2 SAAADI. Here the CDR3 reads CASSRDRTPNTEAFF. The CDR3 DNA reads TGCGCCAGCAGTCGGGACAGAACACCGAACACTGAAGCTTTCTTT.

This sequence joins TRBV5-4 and TRBJ2-1, with TRBD2 as a possible D gene (6 bases). Looked up from germline, CDR1 is SGHNT and CDR2 is YYREEE (reference sequence). The germline V and J ends were trimmed by 0 bases and 8 bases, with 15 bases remaining between them. The CDR3 covers 15 residues. CDR3 sequence (DNA): TGTGCCAGCAGCTTGGGGGGACTCCCTGTAGATGAGCAGTTCTTC. This codes for CASSLGGLPVDEQFF.

The rearrangement uses TRBV15 and TRBJ2-5; a weak D match, TRBD1 (5 bases). V dropped 3 bases and J dropped 2 bases, with 16 bases sitting between them. The germline V gene encodes CDR1 LNHNV and CDR2 YYDKDF (reference sequence). The CDR3 covers 16 residues. The CDR3 spells CATSRTKGPPQETQYF. The DNA for the CDR3 is TGTGCCACCAGCAGGACGAAGGGGCCCCCACAAGAGACCCAGTACTTC. Drawing the rest from reference TRBV15 and TRBJ2-5, the complete variable domain is DAMVIQNPRYQVTQFGKPVTLSCSQTLNHNVMYWYQQKSSQAPKLLFHYYDKDFNNEADTPDNFQSRRPNTSFCFLDIRSPGLGDTAMYLCATSRTKGPPQETQYFGPGTRLLVL.

The chain links TRBV20-1 to TRBJ2-5, with TRBD2 identical over 9 bases. Germline trimming cut 3 bases from V and 5 bases from J; bases unmatched to any gene: 10. The CDR3 spans 15 residues. CDR1 and CDR2 from the germline V gene are DFQATT and SNEGSKA (reference sequence). The CDR3 reads CSASIAGGRKETQYF. The CDR3 nucleotides are TGCAGTGCTAGTATCGCGGGGGGGCGGAAGGAGACCCAGTACTTC.

In DNA form, the CDR3 reads TGCGCCAGCAGCTTGGGACACGGAAACACCATATATTTT. This translates into CASSLGHGNTIYF. This chain links TRBV5-1 with TRBJ1-3, with D unresolved. The germline gives CDR1 SGHRS, CDR2 YFSETQ. V shed 0 bases and J shed 4 bases, with 5 bases lying between them. The CDR3 extends over 13 amino acids.

This chain links TRBV4-1 with TRBJ1-1; possibly TRBD1 for D (5 bases). Looked up from germline, CDR1 is MGHRA and CDR2 is YSYEKL. The V end was cut by 5 bases, the J end by 4 bases, with 11 bases between. The CDR3 consists of 13 residues. The CDR3: CASSKGYGTEAFF. CDR3 nucleotides: TGCGCCAGCAGCAAGGGGTACGGCACTGAAGCTTTCTTT.

The chain has TRBV5-1 and TRBJ2-5; TRBD2 agrees at 8 bases. There are 16 residues in the CDR3. Germline V gene lookup returns CDR1 SGHRS and CDR2 YFSETQ. Trimming at V came to 3 bases and at J to 0 bases, leaving 7 bases not matched to a gene. The CDR3 loop reads CASSYLAGGNQETQYF. DNA for the CDR3: TGCGCCAGCAGCTATTTGGCGGGGGGTAACCAAGAGACCCAGTACTTC.

This CDR3 is CASSLGTGDEQYF. CDR3 sequence (DNA): TGTGCCAGCAGCTTAGGGACAGGGGACGAGCAGTACTTC. The genes are TRBV7-7 and TRBJ2-7, with 9 bases that match TRBD1. The CDR3 runs 13 residues. Per the germline V gene, CDR1 is SSHAT and CDR2 is FNYEAQ (reference sequence). V dropped 1 base and J dropped 5; count of bases not matched to a gene: 0.

The V call is TRBV19, the J call TRBJ2-1, with TRBD1 matching 11 bases. Germline-derived CDR1 and CDR2 are LNHDA and SQIVND (reference sequence). The V segment lost 1 base and the J segment 0 bases; nucleotides outside the gene matches: 2. The CDR3 runs 17 residues. CDR3 DNA: TGTGCCAGTAGTATAGGGACAGGGGGCATCTCCTACAATGAGCAGTTCTTC. Translating it yields CASSIGTGGISYNEQFF.

The chain is built from TRBV27 and TRBJ2-7; D possibly corresponds to TRBD1 (6 bases). The CDR3 has 14 amino acids. Germline CDR1 and CDR2: MNHEY and SMNVEV (reference sequence). With 7 bases removed from V and 2 bases from J, the gap between germline ends came to 15 bases. This chain's CDR3 is CASTSLTGTYEQYF. The CDR3 coding sequence is TGTGCCAGCACAAGCCTAACAGGGACCTACGAGCAGTACTTC.

The chain employs TRBV11-1 and TRBJ2-3, with D perhaps matching TRBD2 (5 bases). CDR1 SGHAT and CDR2 FQDESV come from the germline V gene (reference sequence). With 0 bases removed from V and 5 bases from J, the gap between germline ends came to 9 bases. CDR3 length: 14 residues. The chain's CDR3 is CASSLARAVDTQYF. As DNA, the CDR3 is TGTGCCAGCAGCTTAGCGAGGGCAGTAGATACGCAGTATTTT.

The V and J genes are TRBV3-1 (or the pseudogene TRBV3-2) and TRBJ2-5, with 13 positions matching TRBD2. J gave up 1 base and V 1 base, and 6 bases lay outside the gene matches. The CDR3 is 18 residues long. The germline V gene has CDR1 LGHDT and CDR2 YNNKEL (reference sequence). The CDR3 sequence is CASSQGLAGGTSQETQYF. The CDR3 DNA follows: TGTGCCAGCAGCCAAGGACTAGCGGGGGGAACATCCCAAGAGACCCAGTACTTC.

The CDR3 sequence is CASTLGGHSSYEQYF. The DNA for the CDR3 is TGTGCCAGCACCCTAGGGGGACATTCCTCCTACGAGCAGTACTTC. This chain uses TRBV28 with TRBJ2-7; perhaps TRBD1 as D (6 bases). This CDR3 comprises 15 residues. V lost 7 bases and J lost 0, with 16 bases in between. The germline CDR1 and CDR2 sequences are MDHEN and SYDVKM.

The chain couples TRBV7-9 to TRBJ2-7; D is unclear. CDR3 length equals 14 residues. Germline lookup yields CDR1 SEHNR and CDR2 FQNEAQ (reference sequence). V was shortened by 2 bases and J by 2 bases, with 10 bases between the two germline ends. The CDR3: CASSLPRTPYEQYF. CDR3 sequence (DNA): TGTGCCAGCAGCTTACCTCGAACACCCTACGAGCAGTACTTC.

The J gene is TRBJ1-1, the V gene TRBV5-4; 9 positions agree with TRBD1. J lost 1 base, V lost 4 bases, and 2 bases had no gene match. CDR1 SGHNT and CDR2 YYREEE come from the germline V gene (reference sequence). CDR3 length equals 14 residues. The DNA of the CDR3 is TGTGCCAGCAGCGGGGGACAGGGGAACACTGAAGCTTTCTTT. It yields the protein CASSGGQGNTEAFF.

The gene calls are TRBV10-1 and TRBJ2-2; D is unclear. Germline V CDR1 and CDR2: WNHNN, SYGVQD (reference sequence). This CDR3 region has 14 residues. Trimming cost V 3 bases and J 6 bases, with 11 bases left between them. The CDR3 DNA reads TGCGCCAGCAGTGAACAGAGTGCATCCGGGGAGCTGTTTTTT. Translation: CASSEQSASGELFF.

The chain links TRBV7-9 to TRBJ1-4; TRBD1 might be the D (5 bases). CDR1 is SEHNR, CDR2 FQNEAQ, per germline (reference sequence). The CDR3 runs 16 residues. V gave up 2 bases and J gave up 2 bases, with 12 bases separating them. Here the CDR3 reads CASSLREGYTNEKLFF. CDR3 nucleotides: TGTGCCAGCAGCTTAAGGGAGGGGTATACTAATGAAAAACTGTTTTTT.

Written as DNA, the CDR3 is TGTGCCTGGAGACAAGAAGGGGCCCACTATGGCTACACCTTC. Protein sequence: CAWRQEGAHYGYTF. This sequence joins TRBV30 and TRBJ1-2, with D possibly being TRBD1 (5 bases). The germline CDR1 and CDR2 sequences are GTSNPN and SVGIG (reference sequence). The CDR3 runs 14 residues. V shed 3 bases and J shed 3 bases, with 14 bases lying between them.

This chain connects TRBV2 to TRBJ2-5; weak D call: TRBD1 (5 bases). V lost 11 bases to trimming and J lost 0 bases, with 10 bases between them. Germline V CDR1 and CDR2: SNHLY, FYNNEI. The CDR3 is made up of 12 amino acids. The CDR3 loop reads CAGRQNQETQYF. In DNA, the CDR3 is TGTGCCGGACGACAGAACCAAGAGACCCAGTACTTC.